The 3 T cell receptor beta chains in this list originate from one sample, sequenced in a study of T cell responses to AZD1222 COVID-19 vaccine. This table comes from immunoSEQ multiplex PCR, and its TCRdb copy is limited to in-frame clones, with some not included. The table records under 150,000 clones, about 93% of them present only once. Sequencing was performed on peripheral blood, taken on day 0 of AZD1222 vaccination. The receptors come from an adult in good health.

The chain is built from TRBV25-1 and TRBJ1-5; tentatively, D is TRBD1 (5 bases). The V end was cut by 5 bases, the J end by 9 bases, with 11 bases between. The germline gives CDR1 MGHDK, CDR2 SYGVNS. This CDR3 contains 12 residues. CDR3 sequence (DNA): TGTGCCAGCAGTAGGACAAAAGGGCCCCAGCATTTT. Protein sequence: CASSRTKGPQHF.

The chain joins TRBV7-2 to TRBJ2-7; no clear D. The CDR3 runs 13 residues. Trimming cost V 7 bases and J 3 bases, with 13 bases left between them. Germline CDR1 and CDR2: SGHTA and FQGNSA. CDR3 nucleotides: TGTGCCAGCAACAACGGACGGAGCTACGAGCAGTACTTC. Translated, it gives CASNNGRSYEQYF.

This clone was detected once. This rearrangement joins TRBV6-5 to TRBJ1-6; D gene uncertain. This CDR3 is 14 amino acids long. CDR1 is MNHEY and CDR2 is SVGAGI in the germline V gene. The V end was cut by 5 bases, the J end by 0 bases, with 5 bases between. DNA for the CDR3: TGTGCCAGCAGTCCGAGCTCCTATAATTCACCCCTCCACTTT. Translation gives CASSPSSYNSPLHF.